Listed below are T cell receptor beta chains from one sample, sequenced in a study of blood T cell repertoires in COVID-19. Sequencing used immunoSEQ multiplex PCR; TCRdb keeps in-frame clones, though not all of them. The sample includes approximately 52,000 clones, 80% to 95% of them seen just once. The sequencing input was peripheral blood. Receptor source: a man aged 50-60 years with active COVID-19. Both conserved end residues are part of each CDR3. Each record gives: V gene, D gene, clone size, J gene, CDR3 DNA, CDR3 protein. A D gene is named only where the DNA matches it firmly. Size is omitted from some rows. Given values are once, few, many or a class for expanded clones.

v_call: TRBV9
d_call: TRBD1
clone_size: -
j_call: TRBJ2-7
cdr3_nt: TGTGCCAGCAGCCCTGGGGACAGCCCCTACGAGCAGTACTTC
cdr3_aa: CASSPGDSPYEQYF

v_call: TRBV24-1
d_call: -
clone_size: -
j_call: TRBJ1-3
cdr3_nt: TGTGCCACCAACCAGACAGACTCTGGAAACACCATATATTTT
cdr3_aa: CATNQTDSGNTIYF

v_call: TRBV5-4
d_call: -
clone_size: -
j_call: TRBJ2-5
cdr3_nt: TGTGCCAGCAGCTCTGGACAGACGCAAGAGACCCAGTACTTC
cdr3_aa: CASSSGQTQETQYF

v_call: TRBV30
d_call: -
clone_size: once
j_call: TRBJ2-5
cdr3_nt: TGTGCCTGTACAGGGTCGTCGGAGACCCAGTACTTC
cdr3_aa: CACTGSSETQYF

v_call: TRBV29-1
d_call: -
clone_size: -
j_call: TRBJ2-7
cdr3_nt: TGCAGCGTTGAAGATGTCCCTGGCGGTAGTACCTACGAGCAGTACTTC
cdr3_aa: CSVEDVPGGSTYEQYF

v_call: TRBV6-5
d_call: -
clone_size: -
j_call: TRBJ1-5
cdr3_nt: TGTGCCAGCAGTTTAGATAGCAATCAGCCCCAGCATTTT
cdr3_aa: CASSLDSNQPQHF

v_call: TRBV7-2
d_call: -
clone_size: -
j_call: TRBJ2-3
cdr3_nt: TGTGCCAGCAGCTTAGCAGGGGTTTACACAGATACGCAGTATTTT
cdr3_aa: CASSLAGVYTDTQYF

v_call: TRBV5-1
d_call: TRBD2
clone_size: -
j_call: TRBJ2-5
cdr3_nt: TGCGCCAGCAGCCGGGAGGGAGAGACCCAGTACTTC
cdr3_aa: CASSREGETQYF

v_call: TRBV4-1
d_call: -
clone_size: -
j_call: TRBJ1-6
cdr3_nt: TGCGCCAGCAGCCAAGAAACGGGGAGCTCCTATAATTCACCCCTCCACTTT
cdr3_aa: CASSQETGSSYNSPLHF

v_call: TRBV19
d_call: -
clone_size: -
j_call: TRBJ1-1
cdr3_nt: TGTGCCAGTAGTATAGGATGGCGGACTGAAGCTTTCTTT
cdr3_aa: CASSIGWRTEAFF

v_call: TRBV5-6
d_call: TRBD1
clone_size: -
j_call: TRBJ2-2
cdr3_nt: TGTGCCAGCAGCCCACCACAGGGGTTCTCCGGGGAGCTGTTTTTT
cdr3_aa: CASSPPQGFSGELFF

v_call: TRBV7-9
d_call: TRBD2
clone_size: -
j_call: TRBJ2-7
cdr3_nt: TGTGCCAGCAGCGACTCTAGCGGAGGCCGCGAGCAGTACTTC
cdr3_aa: CASSDSSGGREQYF

v_call: TRBV3-1/TRBV3-2
d_call: TRBD1
clone_size: -
j_call: TRBJ1-4
cdr3_nt: TGTGCCAGCAGCCAAGGGGGACAGGGTGGAAAACTGTTTTTT
cdr3_aa: CASSQGGQGGKLFF

v_call: TRBV6-2/TRBV6-3
d_call: -
clone_size: once
j_call: TRBJ2-5
cdr3_nt: TGTGCCAGCAGTTACCCATCGGTTCGGTACTTC
cdr3_aa: CASSYPSVRYF

v_call: TRBV4-1
d_call: TRBD2
clone_size: -
j_call: TRBJ2-7
cdr3_nt: TGCGCCAGCAGCCCCCATAGCGGGAGGGCCGCTTACGAGCAGTACTTC
cdr3_aa: CASSPHSGRAAYEQYF

v_call: TRBV19
d_call: TRBD1
clone_size: -
j_call: TRBJ1-1
cdr3_nt: TGTGCCAGTAGTGTAACAGGGGCGAACACTGAAGCTTTCTTT
cdr3_aa: CASSVTGANTEAFF